This T cell receptor beta chain was found in a study of CD8+ T cells in alopecia areata. Study in general: Treated patients took oral tofacitinib at 5 to 10 mg twice daily. Tofacitinib therapy lasting 6 to 18 months was followed by 6 months off drug.

A note on this clone: Its antigen is currently unknown.

General study results and limits: Lesional scalp, notably in alopecia totalis/universalis, had clonality above that of normal scalp. The study also sequences resident alphabeta T cells of normal skin in scalp samples.

Investigators isolated RNA and reverse transcribed it into cDNA to act as the sequencing template. The data were produced by immunoSEQ multiplex PCR, yet TCRdb's version contains in-frame clones alone and is incomplete. The table records approximately 180,000 clones, roughly 60% of them present only once. There are 16 residues in the CDR3. V lost 4 bases and J lost 4, with 17 bases in between. The germline V gene has CDR1 LGHNA and CDR2 YNFKEQ. The rearrangement links TRBV4-2 to TRBJ2-1; the D gene is possibly TRBD1 (7 bases). The TCR was taken from a human donor with alopecia areata. Sample: CD4+ T cells sorted from blood, taken at week 0. CDR3 nucleotides: TGTGCCAGCAGCCCCACCGCGTCAGGGGGGTACAATGAGCAGTTCTTC. Translated, it gives CASSPTASGGYNEQFF.